This TCR beta chain was captured in a study of shared clonotypes between healthy human individuals (TCRdb year 2020). Background on the whole study: A few men and two women, aged 18 to 49 years, made up the cohort. For each donor, CD4 naive and CD4 memory were each run on three plates, CD8 naive on two plates, and CD8 memory on one plate. The study deeply sequenced blood TCR repertoires of 5 or 6 healthy adults to estimate repertoire size and the extent of clonotype sharing between individuals. Different laboratories and diverse techniques were used to prepare libraries and sequence TCR repertoires, to increase sequencing depth and limit assay-specific biases. Between about 0.94 and 8.9 billion PBMCs per donor were obtained by leukapheresis. What the study reported, not specific to this receptor: Only blood was sampled, and tissue TCR repertoires likely differ from those in blood. Rarefaction of sorted-subset datasets indicated incomplete sequencing despite the large sequencing depth. Clonotypes shared by all four sorted-subset donors showed higher generation probabilities than non-shared clonotypes. The small number of donors limited the genetic and exposure-history diversity represented. Across a handful of donors, around 5% of naive CD4, roughly 3.3% of naive CD8, 2.3% of memory CD4, and approximately 0.4% of memory CD8 clonotypes were shared. Naive subsets generally had larger estimated clonotype richness than memory subsets did. Pairwise subsampling indicated that sequencing depth was expected to affect the degree of clonotype sharing among donors.

Comment on this clone: Its antigen remains undetermined. No per-base quality is available; no much larger clone lies one base away.

TCR CDR3 regions were amplified from genomic DNA by multiplex PCR using the deep immunoSEQ assay. Extracted genomic DNA from each cell subset was distributed evenly across all wells of several immunoSEQ 96-well plates, and each plate was treated as a replicate. For sorted subsets, approximately 210 ng of genomic DNA, equivalent to some 33,000 T cell genomes, went into each replicate PCR. Purified libraries were measured with a Qubit 3.0 fluorometer, size-checked on a Bioanalyzer 2100, and measured again with the KAPA Library Quantification kit. Every immunoSEQ 96-well plate was sequenced on a dedicated single-read 150-cycle Illumina NextSeq 550 flow cell. On the study's bioinformatics: Because the immunoSEQ output held only junctional sequences and lacked quality scores, the filtering could not match the filtering applied to full-length reads. Sequences were annotated with PyIR, a Python wrapper for IgBLAST v1.9, and V/J genes and CDR3 were assigned using IMGT germline references. Any read was removed if the V/J assignment was weak (E-value above 1e-6), the CDR3 was missing, or the read contained stop codons, out-of-frame junctions, or ambiguous translated residues. V3J clonotypes were defined by identical inferred V gene, J gene, and CDR3 amino acid sequence. The percentage overlap between two repertoires was calculated by dividing the number of shared unique clonotypes by the size of the smaller repertoire. Repertoire richness was assessed with RTK rarefaction, the Chao1 estimator, and Recon v2.1 estimates of unobserved clonotypes. OLGA was used to compute generation probabilities for all TCRbeta clonotypes that the gDNA method yielded from a few donors. In its TCRdb copy, this immuneACCESS table keeps in-frame sequences only and misses some clones. Where compared with another copy, unresolved V genes explain less than half of these, and the others have no known cause. The V and J calls and clone size come from that table; D and trimming were worked out from the DNA. This sample comprises more than 2 million clones, 85% to 95% of them detected only once. More than 0.1% of the sample comes from the top ten.

The donors were healthy, HIV-negative adults with no recently reported acute infections or vaccinations. Every donor was a Caucasian adult living in Nashville, Tennessee, USA. CD4+ T cells were enriched by magnetic negative selection; naive cells were then positively selected on CD45RA, and the negative fraction formed the memory subset. After blood collection by leukapheresis, PBMCs were isolated using Ficoll-Histopaque density gradient centrifugation and then cryopreserved in the vapor phase of liquid nitrogen. Analytical flow cytometry was used to check the purity and quantity of each magnetically sorted T cell population. From each sorted fraction, genomic DNA was isolated and quantified by UV absorbance on a Nanodrop 2000c. This receptor was identified in a man between 18 and 35 years old in good health. The specimen sequenced was naive CD4+ T cells sorted from blood. The cell subset or site label corresponds to: CD45RA+ positively selected.

The CDR3 reads CASSAGGYEQYF. The nucleotide sequence reads as follows: TGTGCCAGCAGCGCAGGGGGGTACGAGCAGTACTTC. The sequence links TRBV7-8 to TRBJ2-7, with TRBD1 perhaps the D gene, on 7 matching bases. CDR1 and CDR2, looked up from the germline V gene, are SGHVS and FQNEAQ. The CDR3 runs 12 amino acids, cysteine and phenylalanine included. Only the CDR3 portion is preserved as DNA: 36 bases, with reading frame beginning at the first base. V is reduced by 5 bases and J by 4 bases, leaving a spacing of 9 bases between them.